This TCR beta chain came from a study of T cell responses to AZD1222 COVID-19 vaccine. For the study at large: Combined were second doses at about 4 or about 12 weeks. Study-wide findings and caveats: There were repertoire samples only from the period after the peak T cell response. Females outnumbered males among donors, who were mostly white British; clonal diversity was possibly underestimated. Seropositive at baseline were only a handful of AZD1222 recipients.

V was pared by 4 bases and J by 5 bases, with 14 bases between. Germline V gene lookup returns CDR1 SNHLY and CDR2 FYNNEI. The CDR3 spans 14 residues. Data came from immunoSEQ multiplex PCR; TCRdb stores just in-frame clones and leaves some out. The data show under 170,000 clones, around 95% seen once. On this clone: Its specificity is not known.

This specimen was peripheral blood, taken on day 0 of AZD1222 vaccination. The TCR originated in an adult in good health. This chain joins TRBV2 and TRBJ1-2; D is uncertain. CDR3 DNA sequence: TGTGCCAGCAGTGGTGTTACCAGGTCTTATGGCTACACCTTC. Protein sequence: CASSGVTRSYGYTF.